The TCR beta chain described here comes from a study of shared clonotypes between healthy human individuals. Study-level information: Researchers assigned three CD4 naive, three CD4 memory, two CD8 naive and one CD8 memory plate to each donor. Study findings and constraints: Across a handful of donors, naive CD4 shared 5% to 6%, naive CD8 more than 3%, memory CD4 roughly 2.1%, memory CD8 0.35% to 0.5%. Some clonotypes were shared by all four sorted-subset donors, while others were not shared. The non-shared ones had lower generation probabilities than the shared ones.

A single count supports this clone. What it binds is unknown. In the naive CD8 group, cells lacked CD45RO and were positively selected for CCR7, so terminally differentiated effector memory CD45RA+ cells were left out. Libraries were prepared by immunoSEQ multiplex PCR; TCRdb keeps only in-frame clonotypes and omits some of them. The table has around 2.1 million clones, more than 85% seen once. V was pared by 9 bases and J by 4 bases, with 10 bases between. The CDR3 extends over 12 amino acids. The germline CDR1 and CDR2 sequences are MNHEY and SVGAGI. Source material: naive CD8+ T cells from PBMCs. The chain carries TRBV6-5 and TRBJ2-1, with D perhaps matching TRBD2 (6 bases). The receptor's source is a man younger than 35 in good health. Some clones in this sample may be carry-over from other donors' samples. This CDR3 reads CASVGGYNEQFF. The CDR3, as DNA: TGTGCCAGTGTGGGGGGTTACAATGAGCAGTTCTTC.